This T cell receptor beta chain was captured in a study of beta chain features in type 1 diabetes. As to this clone: The target antigen is unknown.

Expressed TCRB transcripts were sequenced because the isolated RNA had all been reverse transcribed beforehand. About 3.57 million reads were obtained on average from naive, central memory and regulatory T cell samples. Clones were read by immunoSEQ multiplex PCR, and TCRdb kept only the in-frame ones, dropping some. The table has approximately 470,000 clones, approximately 28% seen once. The germline gives CDR1 SNHLY, CDR2 FYNNEI. The CDR3 has 16 amino acids. After removal of 3 bases from V and 2 bases from J, the junction contained 7 bases not matched to a gene. The study's findings and limits: In the patient group, naive, central memory and Treg TCRB repertoires seemed more alike than in the healthy donor group. A pattern of fewer insertions and more deletions at VDJ junctions was seen in type 1 diabetes patients.

V is TRBV2 and J is TRBJ2-1, with TRBD2 matching 7 bases. The source material was naive CD4+ T cells from blood. The sequence was collected from a man between 18 and 29 years old in good health. The chain's CDR3 is CASSERSGMAYNEQFF. Here the CDR3 DNA reads TGTGCCAGCAGTGAGAGGAGCGGGATGGCCTACAATGAGCAGTTCTTC.